This T cell receptor (beta chain) was found in a study of T cells after yellow fever vaccination. Study information: Four memory subsets, EM, EMRA, CM and Tscm, were sorted by CD3, CD45RA, CCR7, CD95.

This clonotype was seen at least ten times. Overall study findings and caveats: Most clones from primary vaccination were detected again post-booster (around 96% CD4, more than 85% CD8). FACS-sorted repertoires might harbor abundant contaminating clonotypes from the bulk population.

CDR1 and CDR2 (germline): GTSNPN, SVGIG (reference sequence). This CDR3 has 11 residues. Trimming took 3 bases from V and 4 from J, leaving 6 bases between them. TCRdb re-analysed the 5' RACE reads in MiXCR, keeping a single row per CDR3 protein. The repertoire holds some 5,000 distinct CDR3 sequences, with 3% to 4.5% as singletons. This receptor was identified in a man aged 30 to 45 who received the YFV17D yellow fever vaccine. The specimen was PBMCs, either bulk or a sorted T-cell subset (CD4+, CD8+, memory, or dextramer-sorted; not recorded which), collected 15 days after the yellow fever booster vaccination. The V gene is TRBV30, the J gene TRBJ1-1; D is uncertain. This CDR3 reads CAWSRGTEAFF. In nucleotides, the CDR3 is TGTGCCTGGAGCCGGGGCACTGAAGCTTTCTTT.